This T cell receptor beta chain was identified in a study of cytomegalovirus exposure and HLA in healthy donors. PCR employed 60 Vbeta and 13 Jbeta primers. The repertoire was sequenced with immunoSEQ multiplex PCR; TCRdb's copy has only in-frame clones and lacks some. The sample lists roughly 120,000 clones; 70% to 80% were seen once. The CDR3 is made up of 16 amino acids. V lost 2 bases to trimming and J lost 1 base, with 12 bases between them. CDR1 is MNHEY, CDR2 SVGAGI, per germline. The specimen was PBMCs. The origin of this receptor is a man aged 50-59 years in good health and CMV-seropositive. This chain joins TRBV6-5 and TRBJ2-4, with D perhaps matching TRBD2 (6 bases). The CDR3 loop is CASSYLGGMAKNIQYF. In DNA form, the CDR3 reads TGTGCCAGCAGTTACCTTGGGGGGATGGCCAAAAACATTCAGTACTTC.